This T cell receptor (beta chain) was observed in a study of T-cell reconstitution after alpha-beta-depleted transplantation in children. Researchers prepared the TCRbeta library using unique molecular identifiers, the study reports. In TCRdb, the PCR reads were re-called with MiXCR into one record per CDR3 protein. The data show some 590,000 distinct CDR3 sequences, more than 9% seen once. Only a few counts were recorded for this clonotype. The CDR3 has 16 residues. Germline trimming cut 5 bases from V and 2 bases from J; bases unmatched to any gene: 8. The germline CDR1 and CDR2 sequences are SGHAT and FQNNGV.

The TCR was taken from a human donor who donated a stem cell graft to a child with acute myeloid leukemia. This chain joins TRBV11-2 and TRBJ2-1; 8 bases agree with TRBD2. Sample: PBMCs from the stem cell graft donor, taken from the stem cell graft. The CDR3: CASSRVSGNTYNEQFF. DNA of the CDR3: TGTGCCAGCAGCAGGGTTAGCGGGAATACCTACAATGAGCAGTTCTTC.